What follows is one TCR beta chain and its context. What it binds is not known. Germline V gene sequence: CDR1 LNHDA, CDR2 SQIVND (reference sequence). This CDR3 region has 13 residues. Between the trimmed V and J ends, which lost 5 bases and 1 base, there was a span of 9 bases. These data are taken from a study of cytomegalovirus exposure and HLA in healthy donors. Overall study: Findings of an earlier analysis included over 95 million unique TCR beta sequences from 180 million or so T cells. Study outcomes and limitations: Among CMV-associated TCR beta chains, most appeared HLA-restricted in a later analysis.

This PCR relied on a set of 60 Vbeta primers and 13 Jbeta primers. The data were produced by immunoSEQ multiplex PCR, yet TCRdb's version contains in-frame clones alone and is incomplete. The repertoire holds approximately 32,000 clones, with 60% to 80% as singletons. The specimen sequenced was PBMCs. The chain combines TRBV19 with TRBJ2-7, with a weak D call TRBD1 (6 bases). The clonotype was recovered from a woman between 25 and 40 years old in good health and CMV-seropositive. The CDR3 is CASSATGSYEQYF. The CDR3 nucleotides read TGTGCCAGTAGTGCGACAGGTTCCTACGAGCAGTACTTC. The full variable domain, its missing parts supplied by reference TRBV19 and TRBJ2-7, is DGGITQSPKYLFRKEGQNVTLSCEQNLNHDAMYWYRQDPGQGLRLIYYSQIVNDFQKGDIAEGYSVSREKKESFPLTVTSAQKNPTAFYLCASSATGSYEQYFGPGTRLTVT.